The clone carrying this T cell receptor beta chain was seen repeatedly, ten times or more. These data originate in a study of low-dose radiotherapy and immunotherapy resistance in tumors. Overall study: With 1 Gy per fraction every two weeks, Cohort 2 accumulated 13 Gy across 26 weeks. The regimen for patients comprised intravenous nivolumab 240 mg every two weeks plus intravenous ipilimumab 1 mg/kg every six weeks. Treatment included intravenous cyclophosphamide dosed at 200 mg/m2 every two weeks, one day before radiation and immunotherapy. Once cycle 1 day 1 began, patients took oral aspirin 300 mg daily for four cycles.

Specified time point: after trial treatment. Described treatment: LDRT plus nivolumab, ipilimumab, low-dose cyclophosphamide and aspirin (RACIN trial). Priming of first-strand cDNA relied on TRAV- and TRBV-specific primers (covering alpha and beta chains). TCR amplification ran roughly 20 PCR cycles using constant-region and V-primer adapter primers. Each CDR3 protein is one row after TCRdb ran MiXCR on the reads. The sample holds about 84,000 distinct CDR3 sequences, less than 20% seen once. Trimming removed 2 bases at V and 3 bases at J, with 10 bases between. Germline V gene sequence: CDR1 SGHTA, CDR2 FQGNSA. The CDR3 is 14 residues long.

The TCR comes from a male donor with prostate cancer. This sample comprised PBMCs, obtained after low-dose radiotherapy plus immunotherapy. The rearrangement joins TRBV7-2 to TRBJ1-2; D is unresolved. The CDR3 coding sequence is TGTGCCAGCAGCTTAACTCGGCTAGACTATGGCTACACCTTC. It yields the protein CASSLTRLDYGYTF.